This T cell receptor (beta chain) stems from a study of cytomegalovirus exposure and HLA in healthy donors. PCR was performed using 60 Vbeta and 13 Jbeta primers. Assay: immunoSEQ multiplex PCR; the TCRdb copy retains only in-frame clones and omits some. The sample includes approximately 100,000 clones, roughly 79% of them seen just once. Germline CDR1 and CDR2: MNHNY and SVGAGI (reference sequence). The CDR3 contains 14 residues. The V gene lost 0 bases and the J gene lost 7 bases, with 10 bases spanning the gap. This TCR was recovered from a middle-aged woman in good health and CMV-seronegative. The sequenced sample was PBMCs. This chain joins TRBV6-6 and TRBJ1-5; D may be TRBD1 (6 bases). DNA of the CDR3: TGTGCCAGCAGTTACTCGACAGGATTACAGCCCCAGCATTTT. This codes for CASSYSTGLQPQHF.